The sequence of this T cell receptor (beta chain) was determined in a study of glioma-infiltrating T cells after dendritic cell vaccination. Study results and caveats: Only a small number of patients had complete blood and tumor samples. Higher pretreatment TIL content predicted longer progression-free time and survival.

Comments on this clone: Its antigen remains unidentified.

This CDR3 spans 16 amino acids. Trimming took off 0 bases at V and 1 base at J, with 10 bases between the two ends. The V gene's germline CDR1 is LGHNA and CDR2 YNFKEQ. The PCR used 60 V beta and 13 J beta primers. Repertoires were generated with immunoSEQ multiplex PCR, while TCRdb's copy carries only in-frame clones and drops some. The sample lists some 78,000 clones; less than 85% were seen once. The sample's time point: after dendritic cell vaccination, including at tumor progression/relapse. PBMC sampling occurred before vaccination, two weeks after the third dose, and at progression. This chain uses TRBV4-2 with TRBJ2-1, with D perhaps matching TRBD2 (5 bases). The material sequenced was blood, taken after dendritic cell vaccination. This receptor was taken from a human donor with glioblastoma. In DNA form, the CDR3 reads TGTGCCAGCAGCCAAGACCCGGGAAGGTCCTACAATGAGCAGTTCTTC. Translating gives CASSQDPGRSYNEQFF.